This T cell receptor (beta chain) appears in the sequencing data of a study of T cell responses to AZD1222 COVID-19 vaccine. Study conclusions and caveats: Spike-wide vaccine-associated CD4 TCRs dominated at 160-218 and 743-854. Clonal diversity was possibly underestimated, and the donors were mostly white British, with more females. Repertoires in all cases were sampled only once the peak T cell response had passed.

The CDR3 contains 12 residues. With 5 bases clipped from V and 8 bases from J, the junction kept 3 bases outside the gene matches. The repertoire was sequenced with immunoSEQ multiplex PCR; TCRdb's copy has only in-frame clones and lacks some. The table has about 140,000 clones, approximately 92% seen once. As regards this clone: Its antigen remains unidentified.

This receptor was taken from an adult who received the AZD1222 COVID-19 vaccine. The chain has TRBV12-3 or TRBV12-4 and TRBJ1-1, with 9 bases fitting TRBD1. Source: peripheral blood, taken 28 days after the second AZD1222 dose. CDR3 sequence reads: CASSADRGEAFF. The DNA of the CDR3 is TGTGCCAGCAGTGCGGACAGGGGAGAAGCTTTCTTT.